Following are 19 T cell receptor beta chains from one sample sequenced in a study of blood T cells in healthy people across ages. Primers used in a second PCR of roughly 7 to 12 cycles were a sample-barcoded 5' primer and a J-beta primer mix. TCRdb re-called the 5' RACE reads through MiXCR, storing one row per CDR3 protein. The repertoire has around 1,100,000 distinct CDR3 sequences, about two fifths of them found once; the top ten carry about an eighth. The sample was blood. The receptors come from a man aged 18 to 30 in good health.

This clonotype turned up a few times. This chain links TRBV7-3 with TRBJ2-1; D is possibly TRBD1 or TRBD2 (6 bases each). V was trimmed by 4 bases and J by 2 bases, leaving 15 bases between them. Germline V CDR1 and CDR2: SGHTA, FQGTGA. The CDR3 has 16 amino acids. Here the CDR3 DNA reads TGTGCCAGCAGCTCGAAGGAGGGGGTCCCCTACAATGAGCAGTTCTTC. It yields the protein CASSSKEGVPYNEQFF.

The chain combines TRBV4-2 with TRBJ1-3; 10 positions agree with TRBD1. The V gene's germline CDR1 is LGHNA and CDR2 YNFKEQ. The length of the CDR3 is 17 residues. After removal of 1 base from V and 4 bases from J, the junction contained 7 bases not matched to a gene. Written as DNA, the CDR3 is TGTGCCAGCAGCCAAGCCCGACAGGGGGCTAGAGGAAACACCATATATTTT. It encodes CASSQARQGARGNTIYF.

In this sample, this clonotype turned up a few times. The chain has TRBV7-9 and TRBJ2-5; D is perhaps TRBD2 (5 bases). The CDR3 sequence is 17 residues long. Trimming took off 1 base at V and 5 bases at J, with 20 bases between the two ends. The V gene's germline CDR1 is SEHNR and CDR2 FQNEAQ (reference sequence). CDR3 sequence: CASSLGVTGSFSETQYF. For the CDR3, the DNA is TGTGCCAGCAGCTTAGGTGTTACGGGATCGTTTTCGGAGACCCAGTACTTC. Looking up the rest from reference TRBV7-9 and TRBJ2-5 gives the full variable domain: DTGVSQNPRHKITKRGQNVTFRCDPISEHNRLYWYRQTLGQGPEFLTYFQNEAQLEKSRLLSDRFSAERPKGSFSTLEIQRTEQGDSAMYLCASSLGVTGSFSETQYFGPGTRLLVL.

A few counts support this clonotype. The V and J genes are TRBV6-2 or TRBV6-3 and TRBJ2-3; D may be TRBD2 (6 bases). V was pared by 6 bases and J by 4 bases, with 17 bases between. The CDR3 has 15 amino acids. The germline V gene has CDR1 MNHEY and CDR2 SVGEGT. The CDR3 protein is CASSLDYASADTQYF. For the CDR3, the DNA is TGTGCCAGCAGCTTGGACTACGCTTCTGCAGATACGCAGTATTTT.

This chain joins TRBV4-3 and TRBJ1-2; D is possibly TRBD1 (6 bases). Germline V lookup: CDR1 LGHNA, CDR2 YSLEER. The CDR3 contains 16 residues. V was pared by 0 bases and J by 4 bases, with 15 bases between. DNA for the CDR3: TGCGCCAGCAGCCAAGATAGTACGGGGGGCAGCTATGGCTACACCTTC. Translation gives CASSQDSTGGSYGYTF.

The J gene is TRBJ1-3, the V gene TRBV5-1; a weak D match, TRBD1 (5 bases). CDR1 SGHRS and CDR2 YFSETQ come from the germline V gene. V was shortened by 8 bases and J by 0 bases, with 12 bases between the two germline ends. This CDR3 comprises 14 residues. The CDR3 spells CASRDASSGNTIYF. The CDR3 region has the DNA TGCGCCAGTAGGGACGCTTCCTCTGGAAACACCATATATTTT.

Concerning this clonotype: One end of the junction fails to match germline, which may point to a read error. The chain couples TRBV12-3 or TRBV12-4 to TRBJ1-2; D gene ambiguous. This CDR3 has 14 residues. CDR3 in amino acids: CVSSSSLIHYGYTF. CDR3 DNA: TGTGTCAGCAGTTCCTCACTAATCCACTATGGCTACACCTTC.

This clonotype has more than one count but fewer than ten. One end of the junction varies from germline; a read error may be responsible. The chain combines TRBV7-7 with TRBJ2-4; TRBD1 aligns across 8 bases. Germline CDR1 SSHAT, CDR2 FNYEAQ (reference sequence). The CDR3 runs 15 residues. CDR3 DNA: TGTGCTAGCAGCTTGGGCCAGGGGGCTGAGAATGAGCAGTACTTC. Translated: CASSLGQGAENEQYF.

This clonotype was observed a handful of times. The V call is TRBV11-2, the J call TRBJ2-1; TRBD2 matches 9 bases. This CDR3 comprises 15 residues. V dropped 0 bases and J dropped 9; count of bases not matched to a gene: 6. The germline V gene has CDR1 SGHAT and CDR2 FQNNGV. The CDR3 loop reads CASSLEFGGGAEQFF. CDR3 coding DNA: TGTGCCAGCAGCTTAGAGTTCGGCGGGGGGGCTGAGCAGTTCTTC. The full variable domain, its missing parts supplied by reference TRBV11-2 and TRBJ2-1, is EAGVAQSPRYKIIEKRQSVAFWCNPISGHATLYWYQQILGQGPKLLIQFQNNGVVDDSQLPKDRFSAERLKGVDSTLKIQPAKLEDSAVYLCASSLEFGGGAEQFFGPGTRLTVL.

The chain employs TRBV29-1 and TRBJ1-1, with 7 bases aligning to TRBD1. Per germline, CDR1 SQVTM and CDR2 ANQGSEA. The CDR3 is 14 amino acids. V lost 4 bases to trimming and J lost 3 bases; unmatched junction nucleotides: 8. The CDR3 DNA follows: TGCAGCGTTGTTTTACAGGGGAGGTACACTGAAGCTTTCTTT. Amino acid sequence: CSVVLQGRYTEAFF.

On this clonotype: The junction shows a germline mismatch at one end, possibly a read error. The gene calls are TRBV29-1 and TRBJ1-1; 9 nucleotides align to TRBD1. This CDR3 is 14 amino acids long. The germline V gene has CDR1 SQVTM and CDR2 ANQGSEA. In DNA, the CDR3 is TGCAGTGTTGCCCGACAGGGGGGCAGGACTGAAGCTTTCTTT. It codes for CSVARQGGRTEAFF. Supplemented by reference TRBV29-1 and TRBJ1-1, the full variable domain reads SAVISQKPSRDICQRGTSLTIQCQVDSQVTMMFWYRQQPGQSLTLIATANQGSEATYESGFVIDKFPISRPNLTFSTLTVSNMSPEDSSIYLCSVARQGGRTEAFFGQGTRLTVV.

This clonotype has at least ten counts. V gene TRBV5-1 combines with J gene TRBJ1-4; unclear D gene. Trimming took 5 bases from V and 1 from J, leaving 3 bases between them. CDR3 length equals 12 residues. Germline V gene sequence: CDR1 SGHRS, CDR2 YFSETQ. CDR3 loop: CASRLTNEKLFF. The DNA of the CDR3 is TGCGCCAGCAGGTTAACTAATGAAAAACTGTTTTTT.

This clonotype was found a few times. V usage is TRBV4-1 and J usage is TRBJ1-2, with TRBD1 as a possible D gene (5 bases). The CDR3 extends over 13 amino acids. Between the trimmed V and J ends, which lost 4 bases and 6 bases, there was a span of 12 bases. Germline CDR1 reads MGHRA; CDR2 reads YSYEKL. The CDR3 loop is CASSPGSAHGYTF. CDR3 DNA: TGCGCCAGCAGCCCAGGGTCCGCCCATGGCTACACCTTC.

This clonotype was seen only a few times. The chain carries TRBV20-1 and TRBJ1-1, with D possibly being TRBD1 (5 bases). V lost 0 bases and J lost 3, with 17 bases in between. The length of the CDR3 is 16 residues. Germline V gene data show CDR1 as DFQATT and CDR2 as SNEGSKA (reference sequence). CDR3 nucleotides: TGCAGTGCTAGAGATACCCTGGGACTTCGGGACACTGAAGCTTTCTTT. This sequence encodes CSARDTLGLRDTEAFF.

The CDR3 is CSAITGGNEQYF. The CDR3, as DNA: TGCAGCGCGATCACAGGAGGTAATGAGCAGTACTTC. The chain couples TRBV29-1 to TRBJ2-7; either TRBD1 or TRBD2 may supply D (5 bases each). The CDR3 totals 12 residues. The germline CDR1 and CDR2 sequences are SQVTM and ANQGSEA. Trimming removed 7 bases at V and 7 bases at J, with 17 bases between.

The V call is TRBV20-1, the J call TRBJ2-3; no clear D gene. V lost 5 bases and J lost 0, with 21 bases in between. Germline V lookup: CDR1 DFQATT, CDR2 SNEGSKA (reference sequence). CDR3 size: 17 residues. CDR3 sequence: CSARAFGAALSTDTQYF. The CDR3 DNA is TGCAGTGCTCGCGCCTTCGGTGCGGCCTTGAGCACAGATACGCAGTATTTT.

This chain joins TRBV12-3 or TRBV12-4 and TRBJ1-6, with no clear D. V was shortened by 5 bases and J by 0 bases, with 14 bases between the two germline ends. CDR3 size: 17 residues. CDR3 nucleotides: TGTGCCAGCAGTCCCTGGACGGGGAGCTCCTATAATTCACCCCTCCACTTT. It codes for CASSPWTGSSYNSPLHF.

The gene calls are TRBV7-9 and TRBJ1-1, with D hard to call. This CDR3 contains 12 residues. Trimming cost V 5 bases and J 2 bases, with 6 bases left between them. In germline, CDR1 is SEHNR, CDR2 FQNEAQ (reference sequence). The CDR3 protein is CASSISNTEAFF. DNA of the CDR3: TGTGCCAGCAGCATTAGTAACACTGAAGCTTTCTTT.

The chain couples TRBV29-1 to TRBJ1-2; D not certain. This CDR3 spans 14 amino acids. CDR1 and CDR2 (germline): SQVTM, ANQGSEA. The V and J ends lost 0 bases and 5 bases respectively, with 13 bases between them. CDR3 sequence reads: CSVEEGFSAYGYTF. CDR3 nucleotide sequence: TGCAGCGTTGAAGAAGGGTTTTCAGCGTATGGCTACACCTTC.